The entry below describes one T cell receptor (beta chain). What it recognizes is unknown. The data derive from a study of T cell repertoires in aging, cancer and after chemotherapy. About the study: Over several months to years, re-sampled healthy donor repertoires clearly shared clones.

The CDR3 is made up of 13 amino acids. V dropped 0 bases and J dropped 7; count of bases not matched to a gene: 3. Germline assignment: CDR1 SGHKS and CDR2 YYEKEE (reference sequence). Study-level findings and limits: Loss of evenness, beyond lost richness, contributed to age-related TCR diversity decline in cancer patients. Across the chemotherapy interval, each cancer cohort showed higher median generation probability, suggesting thymic rebound.

Rearranged V-D-J TRB sequences were amplified with a mixed TRB-A/B primer pool. TCRdb passed the multiplex PCR reads through MiXCR, listing each CDR3 protein once. The sample includes over 10,000 distinct CDR3 sequences, roughly 26% seen only once; the top ten take roughly 52%. TCR beta rearrangements were amplified from peripheral blood genomic DNA. The specimen was blood. The source of this sequence is a human donor in good health. The chain employs TRBV5-5 and TRBJ2-5, with TRBD2 identical over 7 bases. The CDR3 here is CASSLAGGGTQYF. CDR3 DNA sequence: TGTGCCAGCAGCTTGGCGGGGGGTGGGACCCAGTACTTC.